What follows are 24 T cell receptor beta chains derived from one specimen sequenced in a study of circulating CD8 cells and anti-PD-1 response in melanoma. TCR libraries were prepared from around 15 ng of total RNA with the QIAseq Immune Repertoire TCR panel. Each CDR3 protein is one row after TCRdb ran MiXCR on the reads. The sample comprises about 560 distinct CDR3 sequences, about 6% of which are singletons, and roughly 36% rests with the top ten. Live CD3+CD8+TCRalphabeta+ cells were sorted into four subsets by PD-1 and/or TIGIT. Sequenced material: CD8+ T cells from PBMCs, taken at baseline or after one month of anti-PD-1 therapy (not recorded which). These TCRs come from a human donor with melanoma.

This clonotype is medium-sized by share. The chain combines TRBV29-1 with TRBJ2-3, with 10 nucleotides matching TRBD2. Losses at the gene ends were 7 bases for V and 4 bases for J; bases not matched to a gene: 8. Germline V gene data show CDR1 as SQVTM and CDR2 as ANQGSEA. The CDR3 is made up of 14 amino acids. CDR3 DNA: TGCAGCGCTTATCTAGCGGGAGTTTCAGATACGCAGTATTTT. Protein sequence: CSAYLAGVSDTQYF.

Judged by abundance, this clonotype is large. The chain is built from TRBV24-1 and TRBJ2-5; maybe TRBD2 (5 bases). Germline V gives CDR1 KGHDR, CDR2 SFDVKD. The germline V and J ends were trimmed by 1 base and 1 base, with 18 bases remaining between them. The length of the CDR3 is 18 residues. The CDR3 loop is CATSDFQIGGPTQETQYF. The CDR3 DNA is TGTGCCACCAGTGATTTCCAGATTGGCGGGCCTACCCAAGAGACCCAGTACTTC.

The J gene is TRBJ2-7, the V gene TRBV24-1; 7 nucleotides align to TRBD1. Per the germline V gene, CDR1 is KGHDR and CDR2 is SFDVKD. The V and J ends lost 5 bases and 3 bases, in that order; junction bases with no gene match: 6. The CDR3 has 14 residues. The CDR3 DNA is TGTGCCACCAGTGCAACAGGGGAATGCTACGAGCAGTACTTC. This encodes CATSATGECYEQYF.

Within the sample, this clonotype is large (0.1 to 1%). This chain connects TRBV27 to TRBJ2-2; unclear D gene. The CDR3 covers 15 residues. Per germline, CDR1 MNHEY and CDR2 SMNVEV (reference sequence). V was pared by 2 bases and J by 2 bases, with 9 bases between. The CDR3 DNA is TGTGCCAGCAGTTTAGTTGCAGTCAACACCGGGGAGCTGTTTTTT. It yields the protein CASSLVAVNTGELFF.

By proportion, this clonotype is medium-sized. The J gene is TRBJ2-7, the V gene TRBV12-3 or TRBV12-4; the match to TRBD1 covers 9 bases. This CDR3 spans 14 amino acids. After removal of 6 bases from V and 7 bases from J, the junction contained 10 bases not matched to a gene. CDR3 residues: CASSLTGGWWEQYF. The CDR3 region has the DNA TGTGCCAGCAGCTTGACAGGGGGTTGGTGGGAGCAGTACTTC.

This clonotype is medium-sized by share. This rearrangement joins TRBV11-2 to TRBJ2-7; D possibly corresponds to TRBD2 (7 bases). V was shortened by 5 bases and J by 2 bases, with 22 bases between the two germline ends. This CDR3 region has 17 residues. The germline V gene encodes CDR1 SGHAT and CDR2 FQNNGV. CDR3 nucleotides: TGTGCCAGCAGCCCGGGGGGCTCACTAGCGTTCGCCTACGAGCAGTACTTC. Translating it yields CASSPGGSLAFAYEQYF.

This clonotype is classed as large (0.1 to 1%). The CDR3 spells CASSLALRGYEQYF. The DNA of the CDR3 is TGTGCCAGCAGCTTAGCGCTAAGGGGGTACGAGCAGTACTTC. This chain uses TRBV7-9 with TRBJ2-7; perhaps TRBD1 as D (6 bases). This CDR3 comprises 14 residues. The V and J ends lost 0 bases and 4 bases respectively, with 10 bases between them. Per germline, CDR1 SEHNR and CDR2 FQNEAQ (reference sequence). Supplemented by reference TRBV7-9 and TRBJ2-7, the full variable domain reads DTGVSQNPRHKITKRGQNVTFRCDPISEHNRLYWYRQTLGQGPEFLTYFQNEAQLEKSRLLSDRFSAERPKGSFSTLEIQRTEQGDSAMYLCASSLALRGYEQYFGPGTRLTVT.

As regards this clonotype: Compared with germline, one end of the junction differs, possibly owing to a read error. The chain couples TRBV28 to TRBJ2-1; 7 nucleotides agree with TRBD1. This CDR3 contains 16 residues. The V gene's germline CDR1 is MDHEN and CDR2 SYDVKM. The CDR3 loop is CASSTRRDSLYNKQFF. The CDR3 DNA sequence: TGTGCCAGCAGCACGCGACGGGACAGCTTATACAATAAGCAGTTCTTC.

Relative to its sample, this clonotype is large. The chain combines TRBV24-1 with TRBJ2-7; D is ambiguous. This CDR3 spans 11 amino acids. The V and J ends lost 7 bases and 2 bases respectively, with 5 bases between them. From germline, CDR1 is KGHDR and CDR2 SFDVKD. The CDR3 coding sequence is TGTGCCACCAGCTCCGCCTACGAGCAGTACTTC. It codes for CATSSAYEQYF.

This clonotype counts as large. V is TRBV2 and J is TRBJ1-5, with D perhaps matching TRBD1 (5 bases). Deletions cut 4 bases from V and 3 bases from J, with 16 bases between. This CDR3 contains 16 residues. The germline CDR1 and CDR2 sequences are SNHLY and FYNNEI. DNA of the CDR3: TGTGCCAGCAGTGTTACGTCCAGGGAATACAATCAGCCCCAGCATTTT. Translated, it gives CASSVTSREYNQPQHF.

CDR3 region: CASSKATLRNSSYNEQFF. The CDR3 bases are TGTGCCAGCAGCAAAGCTACCCTTAGAAACAGCTCCTACAATGAGCAGTTCTTC. This chain uses TRBV21-1 with TRBJ2-1. TRBV21-1 is a listed pseudogene. CDR3 length: 18 residues.

Judged by abundance, this clonotype is large. The J gene is TRBJ2-7, the V gene TRBV28; TRBD2 agrees at 7 bases. CDR1 is MDHEN and CDR2 is SYDVKM in the germline V gene. The CDR3 extends over 14 amino acids. J lost 2 bases, V lost 5 bases, and 6 bases had no gene match. This CDR3 reads CASSRRTSPYEQYF. CDR3 DNA sequence: TGTGCCAGCAGTCGAAGGACTAGTCCCTACGAGCAGTACTTC. Drawing the rest from reference TRBV28 and TRBJ2-7, the complete variable domain is DVKVTQSSRYLVKRTGEKVFLECVQDMDHENMFWYRQDPGLGLRLIYFSYDVKMKEKGDIPEGYSVSREKKERFSLILESASTNQTSMYLCASSRRTSPYEQYFGPGTRLTVT.

This clonotype is deemed large. This rearrangement joins TRBV28 to TRBJ2-7; D perhaps matches TRBD1 (6 bases). The CDR3 runs to 12 residues. Trimming pared 6 bases from V and 3 bases from J, leaving 9 bases between. CDR1 is MDHEN, CDR2 SYDVKM, per germline. The CDR3 region has the DNA TGTGCCAGCAGGCCGACAGGCTACGAGCAGTACTTC. Translation gives CASRPTGYEQYF.

This clonotype was found a few times. At one end, the junction sequence differs from germline, possibly due to a read error. The chain couples TRBV4-2 to TRBJ1-1; D unclear. This CDR3 is built from 17 residues. Per the germline V gene, CDR1 is LGHNA and CDR2 is YNFKEQ. The CDR3: CASSHPEGVGPNTETFF. The CDR3 DNA is TGTGCCAGCAGCCATCCCGAGGGAGTCGGCCCGAACACTGAAACTTTCTTT.

This clonotype occurred a few times. The chain joins TRBV6-5 to TRBJ2-5; D is uncertain. The V end was cut by 0 bases, the J end by 4 bases, with 12 bases between. Germline assignment: CDR1 MNHEY and CDR2 SVGAGI. The length of the CDR3 is 15 residues. The CDR3: CASSYSTHRGETQYF. Written as DNA, the CDR3 is TGTGCCAGCAGTTACTCGACACACAGAGGAGAGACCCAGTACTTC.

This clonotype is medium-sized. The gene calls are TRBV19 and TRBJ1-1; the D is unclear. The V gene lost 0 bases and the J gene lost 4 bases, with 6 bases spanning the gap. The CDR3 is 13 residues long. The germline V gene has CDR1 LNHDA and CDR2 SQIVND (reference sequence). The CDR3 loop reads CASSIDLSTEAFF. In DNA, the CDR3 is TGTGCCAGTAGTATAGATCTAAGCACTGAAGCTTTCTTT.

By its share, this clonotype is large (0.1 to 1%). The rearrangement links TRBV4-1 to TRBJ2-5; TRBD1 agrees at 8 bases. This CDR3 comprises 17 residues. Trimming cost V 1 base and J 2 bases; bases outside gene matches: 9. CDR1 is MGHRA, CDR2 YSYEKL, per germline. In DNA form, the CDR3 reads TGCGCCAGCAGCCAAGCCGGGACAGGCATTTTTCAAGAGACCCAGTACTTC. This translates into CASSQAGTGIFQETQYF.

This clonotype is large (0.1 to 1%) in the sample. The rearrangement links TRBV9 to TRBJ2-7, with 13 bases matching TRBD2. V trimming: 3 bases; J trimming: 7 bases; junction bases outside the gene matches: 4. The germline V gene encodes CDR1 SGDLS and CDR2 YYNGEE. The CDR3 has 14 residues. The CDR3 is CASSDGGLAGEQYF. The CDR3 DNA is TGTGCCAGCAGCGACGGGGGACTAGCGGGGGAGCAGTACTTC.

A single count supports this clonotype. This may stem from a read error, because a much larger clone lies one nucleotide away. The conserved phenylalanine or tryptophan is not found at the CDR3 terminus, so this likely reflects a read error. The chain combines TRBV28 with TRBJ2-7, with D possibly TRBD2 on 5 matching bases. Per germline, CDR1 MDHEN and CDR2 SYDVKM. V lost 3 bases and J lost 0, with 12 bases in between. This CDR3 spans 15 amino acids. As DNA, the CDR3 is TGTGCCAGCAGTTTTCGCGGGCTGAGCTCCTACGAGCAGTACTCC. Residues: CASSFRGLSSYEQYS.

This clonotype was observed a handful of times. The rearrangement joins TRBV19 to TRBJ2-1; the D gene could be TRBD1 or TRBD2 (5 bases each). The CDR3 is made up of 14 amino acids. Germline V gene data show CDR1 as LNHDA and CDR2 as SQIVND (reference sequence). Trimming cost V 7 bases and J 5 bases, with 15 bases left between them. The CDR3 nucleotides read TGTGCCAGTAAGATTTGGGACGGTAACAATGAGCAGTTCTTC. Protein: CASKIWDGNNEQFF.

This clonotype is labeled large. The rearrangement joins TRBV28 to TRBJ2-4; possible D gene TRBD1, 6 bases. The CDR3 loop spans 15 amino acids. Trimming shortened V by 1 base and J by 3 bases, and 10 bases separated the two germline ends. Germline CDR1 MDHEN, CDR2 SYDVKM. The CDR3 here is CASSLLQGDKNIQYF. In DNA, the CDR3 is TGTGCCAGCAGTTTATTACAGGGAGACAAAAACATTCAGTACTTC.

This clonotype is labeled large (0.1 to 1%). V is TRBV27 and J is TRBJ2-7; D is undetermined. Per germline, CDR1 MNHEY and CDR2 SMNVEV (reference sequence). V lost 4 bases and J 3 bases, leaving 10 bases between the germline ends. The CDR3 spans 13 residues. The CDR3 sequence is CASSSPGYYEQYF. In DNA form, the CDR3 reads TGTGCCAGCAGTTCTCCAGGATACTACGAGCAGTACTTC.

Judged by abundance, this clonotype is large. The chain has TRBV5-1 and TRBJ2-7; no clear D gene. CDR3 length: 14 residues. Germline V CDR1 and CDR2: SGHRS, YFSETQ. The V end was cut by 0 bases, the J end by 2 bases, with 9 bases between. The CDR3 sequence: CASSLGRETYEQYF. The CDR3 nucleotides are TGCGCCAGCAGCTTGGGTCGAGAAACCTACGAGCAGTACTTC.

As to this clonotype: Given a much more abundant clone one base away, this may be a read error. The rearrangement links TRBV28 to TRBJ1-2; 8 positions agree with TRBD1. The CDR3 has 15 amino acids. The J segment lost 4 bases and the V segment lost 8 bases, leaving 12 bases of the junction unmatched. Per the germline V gene, CDR1 is MDHEN and CDR2 is SYDVKM. CDR3 in amino acids: CASGSEAGQGYGYTF. CDR3 nucleotide sequence: TGTGCCAGCGGCTCTGAAGCCGGACAGGGCTATGGCTACACCTTC.